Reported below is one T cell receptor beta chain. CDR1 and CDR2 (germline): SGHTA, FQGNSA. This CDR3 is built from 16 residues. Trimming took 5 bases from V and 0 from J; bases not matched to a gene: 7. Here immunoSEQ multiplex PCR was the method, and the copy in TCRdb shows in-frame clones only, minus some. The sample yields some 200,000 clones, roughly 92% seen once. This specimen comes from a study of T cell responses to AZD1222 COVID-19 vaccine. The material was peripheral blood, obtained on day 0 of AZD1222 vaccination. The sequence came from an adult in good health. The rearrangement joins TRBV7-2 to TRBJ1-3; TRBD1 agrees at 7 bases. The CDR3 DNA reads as TGTGCCAGCAGCCCGGGACAGCCGAGCTCTGGAAACACCATATATTTT. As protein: CASSPGQPSSGNTIYF.